These T cell receptor beta chains were read from a single sample in a study of T cells after yellow fever vaccination. A single record per CDR3 protein comes from TCRdb applying MiXCR to the 5' RACE reads. This sample has under 300,000 distinct CDR3 sequences, with 6.9% found just once. The sequenced sample was CD4+ T cells sorted from PBMCs, obtained 15 days after the yellow fever booster vaccination. These receptors all stem from a man aged 30 to 45 who received the YFV17D yellow fever vaccine. Both conserved end residues are part of each CDR3. A D gene is named only where the DNA matches it firmly. Size is omitted from some rows. Given values are once, few, many or a class for expanded clones.

J gene: TRBJ2-3; CDR3 length: 14; V gene: TRBV20-1; D gene: -; clone size: many; CDR3 DNA: TGCAGTGCTAGAGGGGACCCCACCACAGATACGCAGTATTTT; CDR3 protein: CSARGDPTTDTQYF
J gene: TRBJ2-3; CDR3 length: 14; V gene: TRBV29-1; D gene: -; clone size: -; CDR3 DNA: TGCAGCTTTGGGGTAGCGTATCTCACAGATACGCAGTATTTT; CDR3 protein: CSFGVAYLTDTQYF
J gene: TRBJ2-7; CDR3 length: 15; V gene: TRBV5-1; D gene: TRBD2; clone size: many; CDR3 DNA: TGCGCCAGCAGCCCAACTAGCGGGAGGACCTACGAGCAGTACTTC; CDR3 protein: CASSPTSGRTYEQYF
J gene: TRBJ2-7; CDR3 length: 14; V gene: TRBV7-2; D gene: TRBD2; clone size: many; CDR3 DNA: TGTGCCAGCAGCGACCCTAGCGGACCCTACGAGCAGTACTTC; CDR3 protein: CASSDPSGPYEQYF
J gene: TRBJ1-1; CDR3 length: 17; V gene: TRBV10-3; D gene: TRBD1; clone size: few; CDR3 DNA: TGTGCCATCAGCCCGGGACAGGGGGCCAGAGGGAACACTGAAGCTTTCTTT; CDR3 protein: CAISPGQGARGNTEAFF
J gene: TRBJ2-1; CDR3 length: 16; V gene: TRBV4-2; D gene: TRBD2; clone size: -; CDR3 DNA: TGTGCCAGCAGCCAAGATTGGGGACTAGCCCGGGATGAGCAGTTCTTC; CDR3 protein: CASSQDWGLARDEQFF
J gene: TRBJ2-7; CDR3 length: 14; V gene: TRBV20-1; D gene: -; clone size: -; CDR3 DNA: TGCAGTGCTAGAGATCTGGAGGGTCTCGACGAGCAGTACTTC; CDR3 protein: CSARDLEGLDEQYF
J gene: TRBJ2-3; CDR3 length: 15; V gene: TRBV10-2; D gene: TRBD2; clone size: many; CDR3 DNA: TGCGCCCTCAGGGCGGGAGGAAGGAGCACAGATACGCAGTATTTT; CDR3 protein: CALRAGGRSTDTQYF
J gene: TRBJ2-1; CDR3 length: 15; V gene: TRBV5-1; D gene: -; clone size: -; CDR3 DNA: TGCGCCAGCAGATTGGTGCGTCAGGTAATAGGTGAGCAGTTCTTC; CDR3 protein: CASRLVRQVIGEQFF
J gene: TRBJ2-1; CDR3 length: 13; V gene: TRBV4-3; D gene: TRBD2; clone size: many; CDR3 DNA: TGCGCCAGCAGCCAAGATCTCGGGAGGGCTGAGTTCTTC; CDR3 protein: CASSQDLGRAEFF
J gene: TRBJ2-7; CDR3 length: 14; V gene: TRBV20-1; D gene: -; clone size: -; CDR3 DNA: TGCAGTGCTACCCTCGATCCTGTCTCCTACGAGCAGTACTTC; CDR3 protein: CSATLDPVSYEQYF
J gene: TRBJ2-7; CDR3 length: 12; V gene: TRBV11-2; D gene: TRBD2; clone size: many; CDR3 DNA: TGTGCCAGCAGCTTCGGGAGGGACGAGCAGTACTTC; CDR3 protein: CASSFGRDEQYF
J gene: TRBJ2-7; CDR3 length: 13; V gene: TRBV5-1; D gene: TRBD1; clone size: -; CDR3 DNA: TGCGCCAGCAGCGCAGGGACAGACTACGAGCAGTACTTC; CDR3 protein: CASSAGTDYEQYF
J gene: TRBJ2-7; CDR3 length: 15; V gene: TRBV18; D gene: TRBD1; clone size: -; CDR3 DNA: TGTGCCAGCTCACCCGGCGGGGACAGGGGACACGAGCAGTACTTC; CDR3 protein: CASSPGGDRGHEQYF
J gene: TRBJ2-2; CDR3 length: 12; V gene: TRBV29-1; D gene: -; clone size: few; CDR3 DNA: TGCAGCGTTGGTACCATGGCCGGGGAGCTGTTTTTT; CDR3 protein: CSVGTMAGELFF
J gene: TRBJ2-5; CDR3 length: 13; V gene: TRBV29-1; D gene: TRBD1; clone size: many; CDR3 DNA: TGCAGCGTTGCTCAGGGGGCGCGTGAGACCCAGTACTTC; CDR3 protein: CSVAQGARETQYF
J gene: TRBJ2-7; CDR3 length: 15; V gene: TRBV4-3; D gene: TRBD2; clone size: many; CDR3 DNA: TGCGCCAGCAGCCAAGAAGGGCTCCGGGGGGACGAGCAGTACTTC; CDR3 protein: CASSQEGLRGDEQYF
J gene: TRBJ2-2; CDR3 length: 16; V gene: TRBV15; D gene: TRBD2; clone size: few; CDR3 DNA: TGTGCCACCAGCAAGGGAGGGGAGGCGAACACCGGGGAGCTGTTTTTT; CDR3 protein: CATSKGGEANTGELFF
J gene: TRBJ2-7; CDR3 length: 11; V gene: TRBV7-2; D gene: -; clone size: many; CDR3 DNA: TGTGCCAGCACCAATCCTTACGAGCAGTACTTC; CDR3 protein: CASTNPYEQYF
J gene: TRBJ2-5; CDR3 length: 13; V gene: TRBV10-1; D gene: TRBD2; clone size: -; CDR3 DNA: TGCGGCAGCAGCATTGGGACTAGGGAGACCCAGTACTTC; CDR3 protein: CGSSIGTRETQYF
J gene: TRBJ1-2; CDR3 length: 15; V gene: TRBV6-5; D gene: TRBD1; clone size: -; CDR3 DNA: TGTGCCAGCAGTTCCGGGACAGGGAAATACTATGGCTACACCTTC; CDR3 protein: CASSSGTGKYYGYTF
J gene: TRBJ1-6; CDR3 length: 15; V gene: TRBV15; D gene: -; clone size: many; CDR3 DNA: TGTGCCACCAGCCCGAACCAGTGGGACAATTCACCCCTCCACTTT; CDR3 protein: CATSPNQWDNSPLHF
J gene: TRBJ2-7; CDR3 length: 14; V gene: TRBV7-2; D gene: -; clone size: few; CDR3 DNA: TGTGCCAGCAGCTTAGTTTTTGTAGCTTACGAGCAGTACTTC; CDR3 protein: CASSLVFVAYEQYF
J gene: TRBJ2-1; CDR3 length: 13; V gene: TRBV5-6; D gene: -; clone size: -; CDR3 DNA: TGTGCCAGCAGCTTGGATCAGATCAATGAGCAGTTCTTC; CDR3 protein: CASSLDQINEQFF
J gene: TRBJ2-6; CDR3 length: 15; V gene: TRBV29-1; D gene: -; clone size: few; CDR3 DNA: TGCAGCGTTAGGGACATGGCTTCTGGGGCCAACGTCCTGACTTTC; CDR3 protein: CSVRDMASGANVLTF
J gene: TRBJ2-3; CDR3 length: 15; V gene: TRBV20-1; D gene: -; clone size: -; CDR3 DNA: TGCAGTACGGCGGGGGCTAGCTCTAGCACAGATACGCAGTATTTT; CDR3 protein: CSTAGASSSTDTQYF
J gene: TRBJ2-3; CDR3 length: 15; V gene: TRBV7-3; D gene: TRBD2; clone size: -; CDR3 DNA: TGTGCCAGCAGCATCAGGGGACTAGGGGCAGATACGCAGTATTTT; CDR3 protein: CASSIRGLGADTQYF
J gene: TRBJ2-1; CDR3 length: 17; V gene: TRBV5-1; D gene: TRBD2; clone size: -; CDR3 DNA: TGCGCCAGCAGCTTGGGACTAGCGGGAGTTTTCTACAATGAGCAGTTCTTC; CDR3 protein: CASSLGLAGVFYNEQFF
J gene: TRBJ2-1; CDR3 length: 14; V gene: TRBV15; D gene: -; clone size: -; CDR3 DNA: TGTGCCACCAGCAGAGATCTGGTATACAATGAGCAGTTCTTC; CDR3 protein: CATSRDLVYNEQFF
J gene: TRBJ2-1; CDR3 length: 15; V gene: TRBV20-1; D gene: TRBD1; clone size: few; CDR3 DNA: TGCAGTGCTAGAGGCCAGGGGGTATCCTACAATGAGCAGTTCTTC; CDR3 protein: CSARGQGVSYNEQFF
J gene: TRBJ1-1; CDR3 length: 15; V gene: TRBV6-5; D gene: -; clone size: few; CDR3 DNA: TGTGCCAGCAGTTACCTGGGCAGCCGGAACACTGAAGCTTTCTTT; CDR3 protein: CASSYLGSRNTEAFF
J gene: TRBJ2-1; CDR3 length: 13; V gene: TRBV7-2; D gene: -; clone size: -; CDR3 DNA: TGTGCCAGCAGCTTATCCCAGGGAGGAATGCAGTTCTTC; CDR3 protein: CASSLSQGGMQFF
J gene: TRBJ2-5; CDR3 length: 13; V gene: TRBV20-1; D gene: -; clone size: -; CDR3 DNA: TGCAGTGCTGACAGTAGTAGGGAAAAGACCCAGTACTTC; CDR3 protein: CSADSSREKTQYF
J gene: TRBJ2-1; CDR3 length: 17; V gene: TRBV20-1; D gene: -; clone size: few; CDR3 DNA: TGCAGTGCTAGGTCCGAGGGGTGGACCAGCGGCTACAATGAGCAGTTCTTC; CDR3 protein: CSARSEGWTSGYNEQFF
J gene: TRBJ1-1; CDR3 length: 17; V gene: TRBV15; D gene: -; clone size: -; CDR3 DNA: TGTGCCACCAGCAGAGCTTTTTCAGGGTCCGTGAACACTGAAGCTTTCTTT; CDR3 protein: CATSRAFSGSVNTEAFF
J gene: TRBJ2-5; CDR3 length: 16; V gene: TRBV7-9; D gene: -; clone size: many; CDR3 DNA: TGTGCCAGCAGCTTAGGGGCAGGGCGGACTGGCGAGACCCAGTACTTC; CDR3 protein: CASSLGAGRTGETQYF
J gene: TRBJ2-1; CDR3 length: 16; V gene: TRBV4-3; D gene: -; clone size: few; CDR3 DNA: TGCGCCAGCAGCCAAGAACCGGGGAGGAACTACAATGAGCAGTTCTTC; CDR3 protein: CASSQEPGRNYNEQFF
J gene: TRBJ2-2; CDR3 length: 17; V gene: TRBV6-1; D gene: TRBD2; clone size: few; CDR3 DNA: TGTGCCAGCAGTAGACTAGCGGGAGGATCGAGGACCGGGGAGCTGTTTTTT; CDR3 protein: CASSRLAGGSRTGELFF
J gene: TRBJ2-7; CDR3 length: 15; V gene: TRBV20-1; D gene: -; clone size: many; CDR3 DNA: TGCAGTGCTAGGGGACCTGGGGGATCCTCCTACGAGCAGTACTTC; CDR3 protein: CSARGPGGSSYEQYF
J gene: TRBJ2-1; CDR3 length: 16; V gene: TRBV20-1; D gene: -; clone size: -; CDR3 DNA: TGCAGTGCTAGAGATCAGGAGGCTAGATCTGTCAATGAGCAGTTCTTC; CDR3 protein: CSARDQEARSVNEQFF
J gene: TRBJ2-2; CDR3 length: 13; V gene: TRBV6-6; D gene: -; clone size: -; CDR3 DNA: TGTGCCAGCCGGGAGTTGGACACCGGGGAGCTGTTTTTT; CDR3 protein: CASRELDTGELFF
J gene: TRBJ2-1; CDR3 length: 15; V gene: TRBV28; D gene: TRBD2; clone size: many; CDR3 DNA: TGTGCCAGCAGTTCCGGGACTAGCGGGAGAAATGAGCAGTTCTTC; CDR3 protein: CASSSGTSGRNEQFF
J gene: TRBJ2-6; CDR3 length: 18; V gene: TRBV15; D gene: -; clone size: -; CDR3 DNA: TGTGCCACCAGCAGAGATAAGGGACTTCTCTCTGGGGCCAACGTCCTGACTTTC; CDR3 protein: CATSRDKGLLSGANVLTF
J gene: TRBJ2-6; CDR3 length: 17; V gene: TRBV10-3; D gene: TRBD1; clone size: -; CDR3 DNA: TGTGCCATCAGTAACTCAGGGGGTTGGAATGGGGCCAACGTCCTGACTTTC; CDR3 protein: CAISNSGGWNGANVLTF
J gene: TRBJ1-5; CDR3 length: 13; V gene: TRBV5-8; D gene: -; clone size: many; CDR3 DNA: TGTGCCAGCAGCTGGGGGGAAGGTCAGCCCCAGCATTTT; CDR3 protein: CASSWGEGQPQHF
J gene: TRBJ2-7; CDR3 length: 16; V gene: TRBV11-2; D gene: -; clone size: few; CDR3 DNA: TGTGCCAGCAGCCCTGGGGACATTGGAGGATGGTTGGAGCAGTACTTC; CDR3 protein: CASSPGDIGGWLEQYF
J gene: TRBJ2-5; CDR3 length: 15; V gene: TRBV7-2; D gene: -; clone size: few; CDR3 DNA: TGTGCCAGCAGCCCCAGGACAGTCGGCCGAGAGACCCAGTACTTC; CDR3 protein: CASSPRTVGRETQYF
J gene: TRBJ2-1; CDR3 length: 15; V gene: TRBV3-1; D gene: -; clone size: -; CDR3 DNA: TGTGCCAGCAGCCAAGTTCTAGGTCTATCTCTAGAGCAGTTCTTC; CDR3 protein: CASSQVLGLSLEQFF
J gene: TRBJ2-6; CDR3 length: 15; V gene: TRBV30; D gene: -; clone size: -; CDR3 DNA: TGTGCCTGGAGCTTCCGTACCTCTGGGGCCAACGTCCTGACTTTC; CDR3 protein: CAWSFRTSGANVLTF
J gene: TRBJ2-5; CDR3 length: 12; V gene: TRBV10-3; D gene: -; clone size: few; CDR3 DNA: TGTGCCATCAGTGAATGGGCCGAGACCCAGTACTTC; CDR3 protein: CAISEWAETQYF
J gene: TRBJ1-5; CDR3 length: 14; V gene: TRBV15; D gene: -; clone size: -; CDR3 DNA: TGTGCCACCAGCCCGGGAGTCGACAATCAGCCCCAGCATTTT; CDR3 protein: CATSPGVDNQPQHF
J gene: TRBJ1-5; CDR3 length: 17; V gene: TRBV30; D gene: -; clone size: few; CDR3 DNA: TGTGCCTGGAGTGTAGTCCGGGGGCAATCGAGCAATCAGCCCCAGCATTTT; CDR3 protein: CAWSVVRGQSSNQPQHF
J gene: TRBJ2-4; CDR3 length: 14; V gene: TRBV19; D gene: -; clone size: few; CDR3 DNA: TGTGCCAGTAGGCCAGAAGGCGCCAAAAACATTCAGTACTTC; CDR3 protein: CASRPEGAKNIQYF
J gene: TRBJ1-2; CDR3 length: 14; V gene: TRBV3-1; D gene: -; clone size: -; CDR3 DNA: TGTGCCAGCAGCCGAGCCGAAGACCACTATGGCTACACCTTC; CDR3 protein: CASSRAEDHYGYTF
J gene: TRBJ2-7; CDR3 length: 12; V gene: TRBV29-1; D gene: TRBD1; clone size: few; CDR3 DNA: TGCAGCGGTCGGGACAGCTCCTACGAGCAGTACTTC; CDR3 protein: CSGRDSSYEQYF
J gene: TRBJ2-1; CDR3 length: 15; V gene: TRBV20-1; D gene: -; clone size: -; CDR3 DNA: TGCAGTGCTAGAATCTTGGCAGTTAACTACAATGAGCAGTTCTTC; CDR3 protein: CSARILAVNYNEQFF
J gene: TRBJ2-5; CDR3 length: 15; V gene: TRBV5-7; D gene: TRBD1; clone size: -; CDR3 DNA: TGTGCCAGCAGTTTGACAGGGGGGTACCAAGAGACCCAGTACTTC; CDR3 protein: CASSLTGGYQETQYF
J gene: TRBJ1-1; CDR3 length: 10; V gene: TRBV29-1; D gene: -; clone size: -; CDR3 DNA: TGCAGCGTCCTGAACACTGAAGCTTTCTTT; CDR3 protein: CSVLNTEAFF
J gene: TRBJ2-7; CDR3 length: 14; V gene: TRBV7-2; D gene: TRBD1; clone size: many; CDR3 DNA: TGTGCCAGCAACAAAGGCCCCAGGGGGTCGGAGCAGTACTTC; CDR3 protein: CASNKGPRGSEQYF
J gene: TRBJ1-5; CDR3 length: 15; V gene: TRBV12-3/TRBV12-4; D gene: -; clone size: many; CDR3 DNA: TGTGCCAGCAGTGGATCAGGAAGTCCGAATCAGCCCCAGCATTTT; CDR3 protein: CASSGSGSPNQPQHF